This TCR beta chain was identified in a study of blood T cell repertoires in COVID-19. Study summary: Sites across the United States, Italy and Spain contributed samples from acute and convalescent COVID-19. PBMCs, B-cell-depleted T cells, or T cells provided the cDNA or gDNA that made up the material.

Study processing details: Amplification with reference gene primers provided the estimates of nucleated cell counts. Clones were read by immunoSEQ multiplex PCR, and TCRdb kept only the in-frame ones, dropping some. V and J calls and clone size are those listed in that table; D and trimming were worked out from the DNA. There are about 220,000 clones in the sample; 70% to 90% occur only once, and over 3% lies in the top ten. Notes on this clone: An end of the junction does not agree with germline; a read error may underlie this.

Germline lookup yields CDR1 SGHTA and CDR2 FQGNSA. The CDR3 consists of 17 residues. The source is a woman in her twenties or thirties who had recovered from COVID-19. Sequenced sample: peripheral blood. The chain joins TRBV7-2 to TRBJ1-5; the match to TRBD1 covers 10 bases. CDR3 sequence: CASSIATGGVSNQPQHF. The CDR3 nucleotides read TGTGCCAGCAGCATAGCGACAGGGGGCGTTAGCAATCAGCCCCAGCATTTT.